A selection of T cell receptor beta chains follows, all from one sample in a study of glioma-infiltrating T cells. MiXCR was run by TCRdb on the multiplex PCR reads, yielding one entry per CDR3 protein. The table lists approximately 120,000 distinct CDR3 sequences, less than 30% of them singletons. Input material: glioma tissue, nonneoplastic brain tissue, or PBMCs (not recorded which). The receptors here all came from a human donor with low-grade glioma or glioblastoma, undergoing nonglioma brain surgery, or in good health (not recorded which). CDR3s include the opening cysteine and the closing phenylalanine or tryptophan. D genes are given only for firm matches. Clone size is given for some rows only: seen once, a few or many times, or a class if the clone is expanded.

cdr3_aa cdr3_nt j_call clone_size d_call v_call
CASSSAGASKTQYF TGTGCCAGCAGCTCCGCGGGGGCCAGCAAGACCCAGTACTTC TRBJ2-5 few - TRBV11-3
CSARDPTGAYTEAFF TGCAGTGCTAGAGATCCTACAGGGGCGTACACTGAAGCTTTCTTT TRBJ1-1 many TRBD1 TRBV20-1
CSGGPGPQETQYF TGCAGTGGGGGGCCGGGACCTCAAGAGACCCAGTACTTC TRBJ2-5 many - TRBV20-1
CASSLEGASSARNAEAFF TGTGCCAGCAGTTTAGAGGGGGCTTCAAGTGCCCGGAACGCTGAAGCTTTCTTT TRBJ1-1 few TRBD1 TRBV12-3/TRBV12-4
CSAHDRDYGYTF TGCAGTGCTCACGACAGGGACTATGGCTACACCTTC TRBJ1-2 many TRBD1 TRBV20-1
CASSEREGYF TGTGCCAGCAGTGAACGGGAGGGTTATTTT TRBJ2-3 many TRBD2 TRBV2
CASSPNLGQPNEKLFF TGCGCCAGCAGCCCTAACCTGGGACAGCCAAATGAAAAACTGTTTTTT TRBJ1-4 - TRBD1 TRBV5-1
CASSLQLRAETQYF TGTGCCAGCAGCTTACAACTTAGGGCAGAGACCCAGTACTTC TRBJ2-5 many - TRBV7-6
CSSAGGYEQYF TGTTCCAGTGCAGGGGGCTACGAGCAGTACTTC TRBJ2-7 few TRBD1 TRBV6-5
CASSYPGTGPYGYTF TGTGCCAGCAGTTACCCTGGGACAGGACCATATGGCTACACCTTC TRBJ1-2 many TRBD1 TRBV6-6
CASSIRDRGFDEQFF TGTGCCAGCAGTATCCGGGACAGGGGCTTCGATGAGCAGTTCTTC TRBJ2-1 many TRBD1 TRBV6-1
CATSAPPEGGYTF TGTGCCACCAGTGCCCCCCCGGAGGGAGGCTACACCTTC TRBJ1-2 many - TRBV24-1
CAWSAWSQPQHF TGTGCCTGGAGTGCCTGGAGTCAGCCCCAGCATTTT TRBJ1-5 - - TRBV30
CASSLVDRGGSEQYF TGTGCCAGCAGTCTGGTCGACAGGGGAGGTAGCGAGCAGTACTTC TRBJ2-7 many TRBD1 TRBV27
CASSPTWTGRTEAFF TGTGCCAGCAGCCCTACATGGACAGGGCGGACTGAAGCTTTCTTT TRBJ1-1 many TRBD1 TRBV7-3
CASSLKEGQGLYNEQFF TGTGCCAGCAGCTTAAAAGAAGGACAGGGGCTTTACAATGAGCAGTTCTTC TRBJ2-1 few TRBD1 TRBV7-3
CASSYRRGPYGYTF TGTGCCAGCAGTTATAGAAGGGGACCCTATGGCTACACCTTC TRBJ1-2 many - TRBV6-1
CASSPRALEEETQYF TGTGCCAGCAGCCCGAGGGCCCTAGAGGAAGAGACCCAGTACTTC TRBJ2-5 few - TRBV7-9
CATLGGRGYQPQHF TGTGCCACCCTCGGGGGCAGGGGGTATCAGCCCCAGCATTTT TRBJ1-5 many TRBD1 TRBV28
CASSLSGGGEQYF TGTGCCAGCAGCTTATCCGGGGGTGGCGAGCAGTACTTC TRBJ2-7 many - TRBV7-6
CASSEAVGLLWYNEQFF TGCGCCAGCAGTGAGGCAGTCGGGTTATTATGGTACAATGAGCAGTTCTTC TRBJ2-1 few - TRBV10-2
CASSLVIGTVYEQYF TGTGCCAGCAGCTTAGTAATAGGGACAGTCTACGAGCAGTACTTC TRBJ2-7 many TRBD1 TRBV7-9
CASRDRGTGDTQYF TGTGCCAGTAGGGACAGGGGTACGGGAGATACGCAGTATTTT TRBJ2-3 - TRBD1 TRBV19
CSASSAGWTEAFF TGCAGTGCTAGTTCGGCGGGGTGGACTGAAGCTTTCTTT TRBJ1-1 many - TRBV20-1
CASSQVRWEQFF TGTGCCAGCAGCCAAGTACGATGGGAGCAGTTCTTC TRBJ2-1 many - TRBV4-2
CASSPPERKTQYF TGTGCCAGCTCACCTCCCGAGCGAAAGACCCAGTACTTC TRBJ2-5 many - TRBV18
CARTKTGSYGYTF TGTGCCAGAACCAAGACAGGATCCTATGGCTACACCTTC TRBJ1-2 - - TRBV25-1
CASSFQGGYGYTF TGTGCCAGTAGTTTCCAGGGAGGCTATGGCTACACCTTC TRBJ1-2 many - TRBV19
CARGPGWGYNSPLHF TGTGCCAGAGGTCCCGGGTGGGGATATAATTCACCCCTCCACTTT TRBJ1-6 - - TRBV6-1